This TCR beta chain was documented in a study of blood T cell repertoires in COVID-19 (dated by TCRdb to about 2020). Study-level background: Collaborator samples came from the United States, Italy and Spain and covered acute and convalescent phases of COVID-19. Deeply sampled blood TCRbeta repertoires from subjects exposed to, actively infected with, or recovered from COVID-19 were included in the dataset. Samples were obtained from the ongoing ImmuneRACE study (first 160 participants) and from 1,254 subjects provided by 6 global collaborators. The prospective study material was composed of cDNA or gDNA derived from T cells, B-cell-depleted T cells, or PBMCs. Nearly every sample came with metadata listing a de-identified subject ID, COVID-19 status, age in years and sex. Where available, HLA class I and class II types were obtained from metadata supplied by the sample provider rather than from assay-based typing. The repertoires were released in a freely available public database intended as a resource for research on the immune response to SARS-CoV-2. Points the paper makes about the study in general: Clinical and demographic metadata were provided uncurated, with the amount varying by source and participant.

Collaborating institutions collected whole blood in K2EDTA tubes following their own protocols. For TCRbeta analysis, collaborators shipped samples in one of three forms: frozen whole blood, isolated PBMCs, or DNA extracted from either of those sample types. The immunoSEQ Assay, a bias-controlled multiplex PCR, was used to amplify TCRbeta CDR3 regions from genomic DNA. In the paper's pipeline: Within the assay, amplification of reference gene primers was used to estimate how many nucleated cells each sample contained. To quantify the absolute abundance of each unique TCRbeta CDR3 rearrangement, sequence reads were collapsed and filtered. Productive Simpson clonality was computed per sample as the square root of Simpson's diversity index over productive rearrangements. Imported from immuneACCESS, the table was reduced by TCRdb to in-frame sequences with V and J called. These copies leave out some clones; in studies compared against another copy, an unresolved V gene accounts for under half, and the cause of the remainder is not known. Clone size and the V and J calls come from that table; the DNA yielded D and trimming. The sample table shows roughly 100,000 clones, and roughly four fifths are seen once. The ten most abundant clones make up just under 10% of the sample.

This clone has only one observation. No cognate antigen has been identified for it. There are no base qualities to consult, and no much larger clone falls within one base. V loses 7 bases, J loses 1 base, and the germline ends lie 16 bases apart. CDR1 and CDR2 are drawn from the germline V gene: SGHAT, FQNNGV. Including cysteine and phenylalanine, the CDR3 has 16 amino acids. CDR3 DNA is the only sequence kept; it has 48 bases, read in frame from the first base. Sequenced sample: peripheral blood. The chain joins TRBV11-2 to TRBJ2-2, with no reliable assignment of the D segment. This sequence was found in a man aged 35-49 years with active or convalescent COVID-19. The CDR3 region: CASTHWALGNTGELFF. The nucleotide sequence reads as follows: TGTGCCAGCACCCATTGGGCTTTGGGGAACACCGGGGAGCTGTTTTTT.